This entry features one TCR beta chain sequence. The antigen is unknown. This entry is derived from a study of Ad26.COV2.S vaccination and SARS-CoV-2 variants. Study-wide points: Researchers reported similar non-spike TCR breadth in vaccine and placebo recipients. Considerable breadth of spike-specific CD8+ and CD4+ T cell responses has reportedly been documented following vaccination. TCR breadth and depth estimates may have understated total T cell responses.

This CDR3 comprises 16 residues. Germline CDR1 MGHRA, CDR2 YSYEKL. Trimming left V 0 bases short and J 8 bases short, with 19 bases between. The table came from immunoSEQ multiplex PCR; TCRdb's copy has only in-frame clones and leaves some out. The sample carries 100,000 or so clones, around 81% recorded once. The chain uses TRBV4-1 and TRBJ1-1; perhaps TRBD1 as D (5 bases). Sequenced here: peripheral blood, sampled after recovery from COVID-19. The sequence derives from a human donor who had recovered from COVID-19. The DNA of the CDR3 is TGCGCCAGCAGCCAAGATCCCCCAGGGATACTAGCGGAAGCTTTCTTT. Protein: CASSQDPPGILAEAFF.